Shown below are 11 T cell receptor beta chains from a single sample sequenced in a study of PD-1 blockade in classical Hodgkin lymphoma. Assay: immunoSEQ multiplex PCR; the TCRdb copy retains only in-frame clones and omits some. In the table there are 25,000 to 35,000 clones, roughly four fifths of which are singletons. Time point specified: cycle 4 day 1 (C4D1), after less than seven weeks of nivolumab. Relapses following autologous stem cell transplantation were seen in all patients, with brentuximab vedotin exposure varying. Out of thawed PBMCs, magnetic negative selection purified CD4+ T cells. Sequenced material: CD4+ T cells from blood, taken before the fourth cycle of nivolumab. The receptors derive from a human donor with classical Hodgkin lymphoma.

The genes are TRBV30 and TRBJ1-5; 9 bases agree with TRBD1. With 6 bases clipped from V and 7 bases from J, the junction kept 10 bases outside the gene matches. The CDR3 loop spans 14 amino acids. The germline V gene encodes CDR1 GTSNPN and CDR2 SVGIG (reference sequence). The CDR3, as DNA: TGTGCCTGCCGACAGGGGGGGGGCGAACAGCCCCAGCATTTT. Protein: CACRQGGGEQPQHF.

The rearrangement joins TRBV12-5 to TRBJ1-1; TRBD1 aligns across 11 bases. The CDR3 is 17 residues long. Germline V gives CDR1 LGHNT, CDR2 FRNRAP. The trim removed 5 bases at V and 3 bases at J, leaving 11 bases unmatched. The CDR3 DNA reads as TGTGCTAGTGGTCCAAGGACAGGGGGCGGTTTTGACACTGAAGCTTTCTTT. Translation: CASGPRTGGGFDTEAFF.

The CDR3 spells CASSFGLAGYNEQFF. Written as DNA, the CDR3 is TGTGCCAGCAGCTTCGGACTAGCGGGATACAATGAGCAGTTCTTC. The chain recombines TRBV7-2 with TRBJ2-1, with 12 bases fitting TRBD2. Germline CDR1 is SGHTA and CDR2 is FQGNSA. This CDR3 has 15 residues. The trim removed 3 bases at V and 4 bases at J, leaving 1 base unmatched.

J is TRBJ1-3 and V is TRBV30; D not certain. Trimming left V 5 bases short and J 2 bases short, with 4 bases between. Germline loops: CDR1 GTSNPN, CDR2 SVGIG (reference sequence). The CDR3 loop spans 11 amino acids. This CDR3 reads CAWGPGNTIYF. The CDR3 region has the DNA TGTGCCTGGGGGCCTGGAAACACCATATATTTT.

This clone was observed a handful of times. The V and J genes are TRBV7-2 and TRBJ1-5, with unresolved D. Germline CDR1 reads SGHTA; CDR2 reads FQGNSA. The V and J ends lost 1 base and 0 bases respectively, with 7 bases between them. CDR3 length: 15 amino acids. The CDR3 region has the DNA TGTGCCAGCAGCTTAGATGGATTTAGCAATCAGCCCCAGCATTTT. Protein: CASSLDGFSNQPQHF.

This clone was recorded once. The J gene is TRBJ2-1, the V gene TRBV11-3; D is perhaps TRBD1 (5 bases). The CDR3 extends over 13 amino acids. Trimming cost V 3 bases and J 5 bases, with 8 bases left between them. Germline V lookup: CDR1 SGHNT, CDR2 YENEEA. DNA of the CDR3: TGTGCCAGCAGCTTGGACACCCACAATGAGCAGTTCTTC. This gives the protein CASSLDTHNEQFF.

This chain joins TRBV7-6 and TRBJ1-4, with D uncertain. Trimming took off 1 base at V and 7 bases at J, with 4 bases between the two ends. The CDR3 loop spans 12 amino acids. CDR1 is SGHVS and CDR2 is FNYEAQ in the germline V gene. Here the CDR3 DNA reads TGTGCCAGCAGCTTAGGGGGTGAAAAACTGTTTTTT. Its protein is CASSLGGEKLFF.

The chain carries TRBV7-6 and TRBJ2-2, with a tentative D call TRBD2 (6 bases). Germline V gene lookup returns CDR1 SGHVS and CDR2 FNYEAQ. V lost 4 bases to trimming and J lost 2 bases, with 20 bases between them. This CDR3 has 18 residues. The chain's CDR3 is CASSSPRGWGSNTGELFF. The CDR3, as DNA: TGTGCCAGCAGCTCCCCCCGGGGGTGGGGCAGTAACACCGGGGAGCTGTTTTTT.

This chain uses TRBV6-1 with TRBJ1-1; the D gene is possibly TRBD1 (6 bases). Trimming pared 8 bases from V and 0 bases from J, leaving 13 bases between. Germline V CDR1 and CDR2: MNHNS, SASEGT. CDR3 length: 14 amino acids. The CDR3 is CASEAGAMNTEAFF. CDR3 DNA: TGTGCCAGCGAGGCAGGGGCGATGAACACTGAAGCTTTCTTT.

This clone was seen only once. The rearrangement uses TRBV5-1 and TRBJ1-4; 8 positions agree with TRBD1. V lost 4 bases, J lost 6 bases, and 8 bases stayed unmatched. In germline, CDR1 is SGHRS, CDR2 YFSETQ. This CDR3 is built from 15 residues. CDR3 in amino acids: CASSRTPGQDEKLFF. The DNA for the CDR3 is TGCGCCAGCAGCCGTACCCCGGGACAGGATGAAAAACTGTTTTTT.

CDR3 DNA: TGTGCCAGCAGTTACTCGATAGCGGGGGTAAGCAATGAGCAGTTCTTC. It yields the protein CASSYSIAGVSNEQFF. The rearrangement joins TRBV6-5 to TRBJ2-1; 9 bases agree with TRBD2. Looked up from germline, CDR1 is MNHEY and CDR2 is SVGAGI. V dropped 0 bases and J dropped 6; count of bases not matched to a gene: 6. There are 16 residues in the CDR3.